This TCR beta chain was recorded in a study of regulatory T cells in long-lasting Graves disease. Study-wide findings and caveats: New patients shared about a thousand public clonotypes, fewer than the 2,741 shared by persistent patients.

The CDR3 covers 15 residues. Per germline, CDR1 MNHNS and CDR2 SASEGT. The ends lost 3 bases at V and 6 bases at J; junction bases unmatched: 10. This clonotype was counted at least ten times. What it binds is not known. Researchers made TCR beta libraries by using iRepertoire HTBI primers and running Arm-PCR on CDR3 regions. MiXCR was run by TCRdb on the multiplex PCR reads, yielding one entry per CDR3 protein. The sample contains 400,000 to 500,000 distinct CDR3 sequences, roughly 20% of which appear only once. Indicated time point: persistent/refractory GD, antithyroid drugs over 5 years with positive TRAb. Generation of the TCR library employed RNA extracted from PBMCs.

Specimen: peripheral blood mononuclear cells (PBMCs), collected when the disease was refractory, from a patient treated with antithyroid drugs. The sequence came from a female donor with Graves disease. The chain is built from TRBV6-1 and TRBJ2-7; 8 bases are a match to TRBD1. The CDR3 sequence is CASSDNRGMLFEQYF. DNA of the CDR3: TGTGCCAGCAGTGACAACAGGGGGATGCTTTTCGAGCAGTACTTC.